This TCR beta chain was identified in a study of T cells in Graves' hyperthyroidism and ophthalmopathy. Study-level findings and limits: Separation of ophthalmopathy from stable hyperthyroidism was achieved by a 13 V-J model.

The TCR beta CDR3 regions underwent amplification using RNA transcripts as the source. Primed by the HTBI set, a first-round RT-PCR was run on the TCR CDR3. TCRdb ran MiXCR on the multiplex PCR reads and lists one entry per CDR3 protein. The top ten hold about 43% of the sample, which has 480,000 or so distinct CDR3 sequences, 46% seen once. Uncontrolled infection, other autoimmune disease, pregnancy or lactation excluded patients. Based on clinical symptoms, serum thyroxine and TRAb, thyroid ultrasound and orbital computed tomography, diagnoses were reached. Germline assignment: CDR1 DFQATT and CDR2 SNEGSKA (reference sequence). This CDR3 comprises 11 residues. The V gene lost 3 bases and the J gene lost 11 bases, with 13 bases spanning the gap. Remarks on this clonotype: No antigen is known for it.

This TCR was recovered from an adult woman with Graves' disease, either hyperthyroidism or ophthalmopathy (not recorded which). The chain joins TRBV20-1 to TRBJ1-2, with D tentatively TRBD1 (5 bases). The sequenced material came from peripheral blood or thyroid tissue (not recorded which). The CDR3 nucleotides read TGCAGTGCTAGTGTAGCACGGGGGTACACCTTC. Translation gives CSASVARGYTF.